The 23 T cell receptor beta chains presented below share a single source sample, sequenced in a study of cytomegalovirus exposure and HLA in healthy donors. The table came from immunoSEQ multiplex PCR; TCRdb's copy has only in-frame clones and leaves some out. Of 50,000 or so clones detected, roughly nine tenths appear once; the ten largest clones hold approximately 8.1%. The specimen was PBMCs. The receptors were sampled from a woman under 30 in good health and CMV-seropositive.

The V and J genes are TRBV30 and TRBJ2-5; 10 nucleotides align to TRBD2. V trimming: 4 bases; J trimming: 3 bases; junction bases outside the gene matches: 5. CDR3 size: 14 residues. CDR1 and CDR2 from the germline V gene are GTSNPN and SVGIG (reference sequence). In DNA form, the CDR3 reads TGTGCCTGGACTGTAGCGGGGGGCAAAGAGACCCAGTACTTC. This gives the protein CAWTVAGGKETQYF.

The chain links TRBV9 to TRBJ2-3; D is undetermined. The CDR3 extends over 13 amino acids. V lost 3 bases and J lost 5, with 10 bases in between. Germline CDR1 reads SGDLS; CDR2 reads YYNGEE. This chain's CDR3 is CASSDSTGDTQYF. The CDR3 DNA reads as TGTGCCAGCAGCGATAGTACGGGAGATACGCAGTATTTT.

The rearrangement links TRBV6-1 to TRBJ2-5, with 7 bases fitting TRBD1. The V segment lost 4 bases and the J segment 4 bases; nucleotides outside the gene matches: 9. CDR3 length: 15 residues. CDR1 and CDR2 from the germline V gene are MNHNS and SASEGT. The CDR3 coding sequence is TGTGCCAGCAGTGTAACCCCCGGGACAGCAGAGACCCAGTACTTC. Residues: CASSVTPGTAETQYF.

The chain is built from TRBV30 and TRBJ1-6; 7 nucleotides match TRBD1. CDR1 GTSNPN and CDR2 SVGIG come from the germline V gene (reference sequence). This CDR3 contains 14 residues. J was trimmed by 6 bases and V by 4 bases; bases with no gene match: 6. Here the CDR3 DNA reads TGTGCCTGGATTAACAGGGGCGGTAATTCACCCCTCCACTTT. Translating it yields CAWINRGGNSPLHF.

This chain links TRBV7-9 with TRBJ1-2; possibly TRBD1 for D (6 bases). The CDR3 spans 13 residues. Trimming removed 5 bases from V and 4 bases from J, with 11 bases in between. Germline-derived CDR1 and CDR2 are SEHNR and FQNEAQ (reference sequence). CDR3 amino acids: CASSQGQIYGYTF. CDR3 DNA: TGTGCCAGCAGCCAAGGACAGATCTATGGCTACACCTTC.

The rearrangement links TRBV6-5 to TRBJ2-2, with D possibly TRBD1 on 5 matching bases. Trimming pared 3 bases from V and 5 bases from J, leaving 13 bases between. The germline CDR1 and CDR2 sequences are MNHEY and SVGAGI. The CDR3 is made up of 15 amino acids. The CDR3 DNA reads as TGTGCCAGCAGTTATCTAGGGGATTTGACCGGGGAGCTGTTTTTT. Translating it yields CASSYLGDLTGELFF.

The V and J genes are TRBV27 and TRBJ2-7, with D perhaps TRBD2 (5 bases). Germline CDR1 and CDR2: MNHEY and SMNVEV (reference sequence). With 1 base removed from V and 2 bases from J, the gap between germline ends came to 15 bases. The CDR3 runs to 16 residues. The CDR3 coding sequence is TGTGCCAGCAGTTTATTTAGCGAGACAATCACCTACGAGCAGTACTTC. Amino acid sequence: CASSLFSETITYEQYF.

This chain links TRBV14 with TRBJ2-3; a possible D gene is TRBD1 (5 bases). Germline CDR1 reads SGHDN; CDR2 reads FVKESK. Trimming pared 4 bases from V and 4 bases from J, leaving 9 bases between. The CDR3 is made up of 13 amino acids. Here the CDR3 DNA reads TGTGCCAGCAGCCTCACAGGAGCAGATACGCAGTATTTT. Translating gives CASSLTGADTQYF.

V and J are TRBV5-5 and TRBJ1-4, with a tentative D call TRBD1 (5 bases). The germline V gene encodes CDR1 SGHKS and CDR2 YYEKEE (reference sequence). The CDR3 spans 16 residues. The V gene lost 4 bases and the J gene lost 8 bases, with 21 bases spanning the gap. CDR3 sequence (DNA): TGTGCCAGCAGCCAAGCCGTGAGACAGTCCGACGAAAAACTGTTTTTT. It encodes CASSQAVRQSDEKLFF. Full variable domain (rest looked up from reference TRBV5-5 and TRBJ1-4): DAGVTQSPTHLIKTRGQQVTLRCSPISGHKSVSWYQQVLGQGPQFIFQYYEKEERGRGNFPDRFSARQFPNYSSELNVNALLLGDSALYLCASSQAVRQSDEKLFFGSGTQLSVL.

The chain combines TRBV29-1 with TRBJ2-2, with D unclear. In germline, CDR1 is SQVTM, CDR2 ANQGSEA. The germline V and J ends were trimmed by 4 bases and 2 bases, with 8 bases remaining between them. The CDR3 spans 13 residues. CDR3: CSVVPDNTGELFF. DNA of the CDR3: TGCAGCGTTGTCCCAGATAACACCGGGGAGCTGTTTTTT.

The chain uses TRBV25-1 and TRBJ2-3, with unresolved D. This CDR3 is built from 15 residues. The V end lost 3 bases, the J end lost 2 bases, and 12 bases lay between the germline ends. Looked up from germline, CDR1 is MGHDK and CDR2 is SYGVNS. This chain's CDR3 is CASSDSSYLTDTQYF. The DNA for the CDR3 is TGTGCCAGCAGTGACTCCTCTTATCTCACAGATACGCAGTATTTT.

The CDR3 coding sequence is TGTGCCATCAGTGAGTCGACAGCCGGAAACACCATATATTTT. As protein: CAISESTAGNTIYF. V usage is TRBV10-3 and J usage is TRBJ1-3; tentative D call: TRBD1 (5 bases). The CDR3 has 14 residues. Deletions cut 0 bases from V and 4 bases from J, with 7 bases between. CDR1 and CDR2 from the germline V gene are ENHRY and SYGVKD.

The chain carries TRBV5-4 and TRBJ2-7; D unresolved. Trimming cost V 4 bases and J 2 bases, with 16 bases left between them. From germline, CDR1 is SGHNT and CDR2 YYREEE (reference sequence). The CDR3 has 15 residues. CDR3 sequence (DNA): TGTGCCAGCAGCCAAGATACGTGGGCCACCTACGAGCAGTACTTC. Protein sequence: CASSQDTWATYEQYF.

The chain uses TRBV28 and TRBJ2-2; TRBD1 agrees at 7 bases. The CDR3 is 18 amino acids. The germline CDR1 and CDR2 sequences are MDHEN and SYDVKM. Germline trimming cut 7 bases from V and 1 base from J; bases unmatched to any gene: 15. The CDR3 region is CASIRPPPAGGNTGELFF. DNA for the CDR3: TGTGCCAGCATTAGGCCCCCTCCGGCAGGGGGGAACACCGGGGAGCTGTTTTTT.

The chain recombines TRBV4-1 with TRBJ1-2, with D tentatively TRBD1 (6 bases). V was clipped by 0 bases and J by 2 bases, with 13 bases between them. CDR3 length: 16 amino acids. The germline gives CDR1 MGHRA, CDR2 YSYEKL. CDR3 region: CASSQESHRENYGYTF. CDR3 DNA sequence: TGCGCCAGCAGCCAAGAATCGCACAGGGAAAACTATGGCTACACCTTC.

The genes are TRBV10-3 and TRBJ1-1; TRBD1 matches 7 bases. The length of the CDR3 is 14 residues. Germline assignment: CDR1 ENHRY and CDR2 SYGVKD. The V gene end was trimmed by 7 bases and the J gene end by 6 bases; junction bases not matched to a gene: 11. The CDR3 spells CAIKSTQGQAEAFF. The CDR3 nucleotides are TGTGCCATCAAATCGACACAGGGGCAGGCTGAAGCTTTCTTT.

This rearrangement joins TRBV5-1 to TRBJ1-3; tentatively, D is TRBD1 (5 bases). Per germline, CDR1 SGHRS and CDR2 YFSETQ. The CDR3 covers 16 residues. V was trimmed by 1 base and J by 0 bases, leaving 11 bases between them. The CDR3 coding sequence is TGCGCCAGCAGCTTGCAAACAGGTGGCTCTGGAAACACCATATATTTT. This encodes CASSLQTGGSGNTIYF. Drawing the rest from reference TRBV5-1 and TRBJ1-3, the complete variable domain is KAGVTQTPRYLIKTRGQQVTLSCSPISGHRSVSWYQQTPGQGLQFLFEYFSETQRNKGNFPGRFSGRQFSNSRSEMNVSTLELGDSALYLCASSLQTGGSGNTIYFGEGSWLTVV.

V and J are TRBV27 and TRBJ1-3, with D maybe TRBD1 (5 bases). CDR3 size: 14 residues. Germline lookup yields CDR1 MNHEY and CDR2 SMNVEV (reference sequence). Trimming cost V 8 bases and J 4 bases, with 15 bases left between them. CDR3 sequence (DNA): TGTGCCAGCGTCTGTGGCAGGGTGGGAAACACCATATATTTT. It codes for CASVCGRVGNTIYF.

The rearrangement uses TRBV10-2 and TRBJ2-2; D uncertain. Trimming cost V 2 bases and J 5 bases, with 9 bases left between them. CDR1 and CDR2 from the germline V gene are WSHSY and SAAADI. The CDR3 runs 14 residues. CDR3 nucleotides: TGCGCCAGCAGTGAGGCAGGATCTACCGGGGAGCTGTTTTTT. Translated: CASSEAGSTGELFF.

The rearrangement joins TRBV19 to TRBJ1-1; D is undetermined. Trimming took 0 bases from V and 4 from J, leaving 9 bases between them. Looked up from germline, CDR1 is LNHDA and CDR2 is SQIVND (reference sequence). This CDR3 region has 14 residues. For the CDR3, the DNA is TGTGCCAGTAGTATAGATCCGGGTGCCACTGAAGCTTTCTTT. This codes for CASSIDPGATEAFF. The whole variable domain, filled in from reference TRBV19 and TRBJ1-1, reads DGGITQSPKYLFRKEGQNVTLSCEQNLNHDAMYWYRQDPGQGLRLIYYSQIVNDFQKGDIAEGYSVSREKKESFPLTVTSAQKNPTAFYLCASSIDPGATEAFFGQGTRLTVV.

This clone was counted between two and nine times. This chain links TRBV11-2 with TRBJ1-1, with D uncertain. The CDR3 loop spans 12 amino acids. The V end was cut by 3 bases, the J end by 1 base, with 3 bases between. The germline CDR1 and CDR2 sequences are SGHAT and FQNNGV. The CDR3 is CASSFGNTEAFF. CDR3 nucleotides: TGTGCCAGCAGCTTCGGGAACACTGAAGCTTTCTTT.

The V call is TRBV4-2, the J call TRBJ1-2; 8 nucleotides line up with TRBD1. Germline CDR1 and CDR2: LGHNA and YNFKEQ. CDR3 length: 16 residues. Trimming at V came to 1 base and at J to 6 bases, leaving 10 bases not matched to a gene. CDR3 region: CASSQVRGTGSNGYTF. The CDR3 bases are TGTGCCAGCAGCCAAGTCCGCGGGACAGGCTCTAATGGCTACACCTTC.

DNA of the CDR3: TGTGCCAGCTCACCATGGGACAGCCAAGAGACCCAGTACTTC. Its protein is CASSPWDSQETQYF. J is TRBJ2-5 and V is TRBV18; 7 bases agree with TRBD1. J gave up 1 base and V 2 bases, and 1 base lay outside the gene matches. The CDR3 has 14 residues. CDR1 KGHSH and CDR2 LQKENI come from the germline V gene.